This T cell receptor beta chain was obtained from a study of T cells after posttransplantation cyclophosphamide. General study findings and limits: TRB clonality was highly associated with recipient CMV seropositivity and reactivation. TRB overlap between skin or GI tissue T cells and blood was limited. Donor CD8+ memory clones often dominated recipient blood repertoires at later times.

On the day of bone marrow donation, the related graft donor provided peripheral blood. This clone came up many times. Its antigen is still unknown. TCRdb's table, derived via immunoSEQ multiplex PCR, lists solely in-frame clones and lacks some. This set yields more than 40,000 clones and no singletons; the top ten hold about 2.2%. Germline V gives CDR1 SQVTM, CDR2 ANQGSEA. V was pared by 7 bases and J by 6 bases, with 4 bases of the junction left unmatched. The CDR3 has 12 amino acids. This chain links TRBV29-1 with TRBJ1-5, with 9 bases fitting TRBD1. Sequencing was performed on PBMCs. This sequence was found in a man aged 35 to 55 in good health, CMV-negative, and a related stem cell transplant donor. The CDR3 DNA follows: TGCAGCGCGCGGACAGGGGTTCAGCCCCAGCATTTT. Residues: CSARTGVQPQHF.